This TCR beta chain is drawn from a study of identical twins. CDR1 and CDR2 (germline): SEHNR, FQNEAQ (reference sequence). CDR3 length: 14 amino acids. Trimming took 1 base from V and 2 from J, leaving 9 bases between them. Regarding this clonotype: As yet, its antigen is unknown.

A universal primer site arose from template switching, and cDNA bore unique molecular identifiers. TCRdb reprocessed the 5' RACE reads with MiXCR, giving one entry per CDR3 protein. Found here are hundreds of thousands of distinct CDR3 sequences, under 9% of them singletons; the top ten hold 0.8% to 1%. Study findings and constraints: Conclusions leaned on cross-sectional statistical analysis and did not track the same donors over time.

Among all donors, each was a healthy Caucasian. These data were likewise used in another study, on yellow fever vaccine responses in identical twins. From that study: The T cell response to vaccination in identical twins was reportedly partly convergent and partly personalized.

The clonotype comes from a woman aged 18 to 35 in good health. Sequenced sample: PBMCs. V usage is TRBV7-9 and J usage is TRBJ2-7; no clear D. The CDR3 DNA follows: TGTGCCAGCAGCTTAGGATGGTCAGCCTACGAGCAGTACTTC. Translating it yields CASSLGWSAYEQYF.